This passage covers 28 T cell receptor beta chains from one sample sequenced in a study of identical twins. One entry per CDR3 protein results from TCRdb running MiXCR on the 5' RACE reads. The table lists about 690,000 distinct CDR3 sequences, 21% of them singletons, with around 4.5% in the top ten. These data also featured in a second study, about T cells expressing NK-cell markers.

The specimen was PBMCs. These receptors originate from a woman aged 18-30 years in good health.

This clonotype was observed a handful of times. The chain uses TRBV5-6 and TRBJ2-7; TRBD2 agrees at 9 bases. Germline CDR1 and CDR2: SGHDT and YYEEEE. J gave up 3 bases and V 4 bases, and 2 bases lay outside the gene matches. The CDR3 has 13 residues. CDR3 sequence reads: CASSHSGSYEQYF. The DNA of the CDR3 is TGTGCCAGCAGCCATAGCGGGAGCTACGAGCAGTACTTC.

This rearrangement joins TRBV2 to TRBJ2-7; possible D gene TRBD1, 5 bases. The CDR3 loop spans 12 amino acids. Trimming removed 9 bases at V and 12 bases at J, with 21 bases between. Germline assignment: CDR1 SNHLY and CDR2 FYNNEI. Here the CDR3 reads CARTLQGNKLYF. The CDR3 DNA reads as TGTGCCAGGACACTTCAGGGTAATAAGCTGTACTTC. Filled out from reference TRBV2 and TRBJ2-7, the complete variable domain reads EPEVTQTPSHQVTQMGQEVILRCVPISNHLYFYWYRQILGQKVEFLVSFYNNEISEKSEIFDDQFSVERPDGSNFTLKIRSTKLEDSAMYFCARTLQGNKLYFGPGTRLTVT.

This clonotype was observed a handful of times. The chain recombines TRBV21-1 with TRBJ2-7; the D call TRBD1 from the table was never checked on the DNA. TRBV21-1 has pseudogene status. The CDR3 has 18 residues. CDR3 sequence reads: CASSTQGYGGTGDYEQYF. CDR3 DNA sequence: TGTGCCAGCAGCACCCAAGGGTATGGAGGGACAGGCGATTACGAGCAGTACTTC.

As regards this clonotype: One junction end disagrees with the germline gene, perhaps due to a read error. The rearrangement joins TRBV5-6 to TRBJ2-7, with D unresolved. Germline values: CDR1 SGHDT, CDR2 YYEEEE. The CDR3 runs to 10 residues. The CDR3 DNA reads as TGTGCCAGCAGCCTAATCGGCCGAAGCTTC. Protein product: CASSLIGRSF.

This clonotype came up many times. The V gene is TRBV7-9, the J gene TRBJ2-1; D is possibly TRBD2 (6 bases). The germline gives CDR1 SEHNR, CDR2 FQNEAQ (reference sequence). Trimming took 3 bases from V and 8 from J, leaving 11 bases between them. CDR3 length equals 13 residues. Here the CDR3 reads CASSFGGIDEQFF. In DNA, the CDR3 is TGTGCCAGCAGCTTTGGGGGGATCGATGAGCAGTTCTTC.

J is TRBJ2-3 and V is TRBV7-2; 8 nucleotides agree with TRBD2. This CDR3 spans 12 amino acids. J lost 8 bases, V lost 8 bases, and 6 bases had no gene match. Per the germline V gene, CDR1 is SGHTA and CDR2 is FQGNSA. CDR3 nucleotide sequence: TGTGCCAGCGAAGAAGCGGGAGTTACGCAGTATTTT. Encoded protein: CASEEAGVTQYF.

J is TRBJ2-3 and V is TRBV20-1; 10 nucleotides agree with TRBD1. J was trimmed by 0 bases and V by 4 bases; bases with no gene match: 7. The CDR3 loop spans 16 amino acids. Germline-derived CDR1 and CDR2 are DFQATT and SNEGSKA (reference sequence). CDR3: CSAIIRDRGSTDTQYF. Written as DNA, the CDR3 is TGCAGTGCTATTATCCGGGACAGGGGCAGCACAGATACGCAGTATTTT.

There are many counts of this clonotype. V is TRBV2 and J is TRBJ2-3; D is possibly TRBD2 (6 bases). Germline V CDR1 and CDR2: SNHLY, FYNNEI. The V end was cut by 8 bases, the J end by 4 bases, with 10 bases between. CDR3 length: 12 amino acids. As DNA, the CDR3 is TGTGCCAGCGTGCCGGGGGCAGATACGCAGTATTTT. Its protein is CASVPGADTQYF.

This clonotype was observed many times. The chain is built from TRBV11-2 and TRBJ2-7; tentative D call: TRBD2 (6 bases). Trimming shortened V by 8 bases and J by 8 bases, and 19 bases separated the two germline ends. Germline lookup yields CDR1 SGHAT and CDR2 FQNNGV. The CDR3 totals 13 residues. CDR3 protein: CASSGLRLRQQYF. The CDR3 DNA reads as TGTGCCAGCTCGGGACTCCGCCTACGTCAGCAGTACTTC.

This chain links TRBV27 with TRBJ2-1, with 7 bases that match TRBD2. The CDR3 is 13 residues long. Germline CDR1 is MNHEY and CDR2 is SMNVEV (reference sequence). V lost 2 bases and J lost 9; bases outside the gene matches: 4. CDR3 bases: TGTGCCAGCAGTTTACCGCCGGGGGGTGAGCAGTTCTTC. Amino acids: CASSLPPGGEQFF.

Only a few counts were recorded for this clonotype. This chain uses TRBV20-1 with TRBJ2-7; 11 bases fit TRBD1. V gave up 5 bases and J gave up 5 bases; unmatched junction bases: 2. This CDR3 region has 12 residues. CDR1 and CDR2 from the germline V gene are DFQATT and SNEGSKA (reference sequence). CDR3 in amino acids: CSAGQGADEQYF. The CDR3 bases are TGCAGTGCTGGACAGGGGGCCGACGAGCAGTACTTC.

The chain joins TRBV20-1 to TRBJ2-3; 7 nucleotides line up with TRBD2. Trimming took 3 bases from V and 1 from J; bases not matched to a gene: 7. The CDR3 is made up of 15 amino acids. Per the germline V gene, CDR1 is DFQATT and CDR2 is SNEGSKA (reference sequence). CDR3 in DNA: TGCAGTGCTAGTAGGGCGGGAGAGGGCACAGATACGCAGTATTTT. Its translation: CSASRAGEGTDTQYF.

This clonotype appeared a few times. The V call is TRBV5-1, the J call TRBJ2-1; 7 bases agree with TRBD2. The germline CDR1 and CDR2 sequences are SGHRS and YFSETQ. The CDR3 totals 15 residues. V dropped 4 bases and J dropped 0; count of bases not matched to a gene: 4. The CDR3 DNA reads as TGCGCCAGCAGCCGCATAGCGGGCTCCTACAATGAGCAGTTCTTC. Protein product: CASSRIAGSYNEQFF.

This chain connects TRBV9 to TRBJ2-6; 7 nucleotides match TRBD1. The CDR3 is made up of 17 amino acids. Germline V gene data show CDR1 as SGDLS and CDR2 as YYNGEE. V dropped 2 bases and J dropped 4; count of bases not matched to a gene: 9. CDR3 sequence (DNA): TGTGCCAGCAGCGTGGGGGACAGTAGAGAGGGGGCCAACGTCCTGACTTTC. Its protein product is CASSVGDSREGANVLTF.

This clonotype was detected only a few times. This sequence joins TRBV2 and TRBJ1-1; D is uncertain. This CDR3 region has 14 residues. CDR1 and CDR2 from the germline V gene are SNHLY and FYNNEI. Trimming pared 5 bases from V and 1 base from J, leaving 11 bases between. The CDR3 loop is CASSKMGQNTEAFF. As DNA, the CDR3 is TGTGCCAGCAGTAAGATGGGTCAGAACACTGAAGCTTTCTTT. Using reference TRBV2 and TRBJ1-1 for the parts outside the CDR3, the full variable domain is EPEVTQTPSHQVTQMGQEVILRCVPISNHLYFYWYRQILGQKVEFLVSFYNNEISEKSEIFDDQFSVERPDGSNFTLKIRSTKLEDSAMYFCASSKMGQNTEAFFGQGTRLTVV.

CDR3 sequence reads: CSARGYEGAEANYGYTF. The CDR3 DNA reads TGCAGTGCTAGAGGTTATGAGGGTGCGGAAGCTAACTATGGCTACACCTTC. The chain has TRBV20-1 and TRBJ1-2; D unresolved. The CDR3 is 17 amino acids. Germline values: CDR1 DFQATT, CDR2 SNEGSKA (reference sequence). The germline V and J ends were trimmed by 1 base and 0 bases, with 18 bases remaining between them.

The chain uses TRBV5-6 and TRBJ2-1, with TRBD2 identical over 9 bases. The germline CDR1 and CDR2 sequences are SGHDT and YYEEEE. Trimming at V came to 7 bases and at J to 12 bases, leaving 14 bases not matched to a gene. CDR3 size: 14 residues. The DNA of the CDR3 is TGTGCCAGCGGTACAGGGACTAGCCTTGGGAGGCAGTTCTTC. It encodes CASGTGTSLGRQFF.

Written as DNA, the CDR3 is TGCGCCAGCAGCTTACTCGGACAAGTGTACGAGCAGTACTTC. Translation: CASSLLGQVYEQYF. This rearrangement joins TRBV5-1 to TRBJ2-7; a possible D gene is TRBD1 (5 bases). There are 14 residues in the CDR3. The V gene's germline CDR1 is SGHRS and CDR2 YFSETQ. Trimming cost V 2 bases and J 4 bases, with 13 bases left between them.

This chain uses TRBV5-6 with TRBJ2-3, with TRBD1 matching over 11 bases. J gave up 8 bases and V 1 base, and 9 bases lay outside the gene matches. Germline CDR1 SGHDT, CDR2 YYEEEE. The CDR3 loop spans 16 amino acids. The CDR3 protein is CASSLLRDRGKATQYF. DNA of the CDR3: TGTGCCAGCAGCTTGCTCCGGGACAGGGGGAAGGCTACGCAGTATTTT.

The J gene is TRBJ2-3, the V gene TRBV27; 13 nucleotides align to TRBD2. Germline values: CDR1 MNHEY, CDR2 SMNVEV (reference sequence). Germline trimming cut 5 bases from V and 2 bases from J; bases unmatched to any gene: 10. The CDR3 contains 18 residues. The CDR3 sequence: CASSTRLAGGPYTDTQYF. Here the CDR3 DNA reads TGTGCCAGCAGTACTCGACTAGCGGGAGGTCCGTACACAGATACGCAGTATTTT.

The chain has TRBV7-3 and TRBJ2-5; D possibly matches TRBD1 or TRBD2 (5 bases each). V was cut by 1 base and J by 4 bases, with 16 bases left in between. In germline, CDR1 is SGHTA, CDR2 FQGTGA. The CDR3 has 16 residues. This CDR3 reads CASSLRPQGGGETQYF. CDR3 nucleotides: TGTGCCAGCAGCTTAAGGCCTCAGGGTGGAGGAGAGACCCAGTACTTC.

This clonotype was counted ten times or more. V is TRBV24-1 and J is TRBJ2-1; D may match TRBD1 or TRBD2 (6 bases each). The CDR3 has 17 residues. V dropped 2 bases and J dropped 8 bases, with 21 bases sitting between them. CDR1 and CDR2 from the germline V gene are KGHDR and SFDVKD. CDR3 residues: CATSDSGGAGIRHEQFF. DNA for the CDR3: TGTGCCACCAGTGATTCCGGGGGCGCTGGTATTCGACATGAGCAGTTCTTC.

This clonotype was picked up a small number of times. The genes are TRBV10-3 and TRBJ1-1, with 11 nucleotides matching TRBD1. Germline V gene lookup returns CDR1 ENHRY and CDR2 SYGVKD. With V trimmed by 11 bases and J by 5 bases, 7 bases remained unmatched. This CDR3 spans 13 amino acids. CDR3 in amino acids: CASSGQGATEAFF. The CDR3 DNA is TGTGCCTCGTCCGGACAGGGGGCAACTGAAGCTTTCTTT.

The J gene is TRBJ1-1, the V gene TRBV2; possibly TRBD1 for D (5 bases). There are 15 residues in the CDR3. Trimming removed 7 bases from V and 5 bases from J, with 20 bases in between. Germline assignment: CDR1 SNHLY and CDR2 FYNNEI. The CDR3 DNA reads as TGTGCCAGCAAGGCGATAGTCAGGGAGGGAACTGAAGCTTTCTTT. It specifies CASKAIVREGTEAFF.

V usage is TRBV6-6 and J usage is TRBJ2-5; no definite D call. Germline CDR1 MNHNY, CDR2 SVGAGI (reference sequence). The CDR3 spans 13 residues. Trimming removed 7 bases at V and 2 bases at J, with 11 bases between. The CDR3 bases are TGTGCCAGCACCCGGAGCGCACAAGAGACCCAGTACTTC. It encodes CASTRSAQETQYF.

At least ten counts were recorded for this clonotype. The V call is TRBV6-1, the J call TRBJ2-1; D perhaps matches TRBD1 (7 bases). Between the trimmed V and J ends, which lost 6 bases and 7 bases, there was a span of 13 bases. The CDR3 runs 13 residues. Per germline, CDR1 MNHNS and CDR2 SASEGT. The CDR3 coding sequence is TGTGCCAGCAGGCCGACAGGGAGGAATGAGCAGTTCTTC. Its protein is CASRPTGRNEQFF.

This sequence joins TRBV4-2 and TRBJ2-1; 8 positions agree with TRBD2. The CDR3 extends over 16 amino acids. Trimming took 2 bases from V and 7 from J; bases not matched to a gene: 10. Germline CDR1 LGHNA, CDR2 YNFKEQ. The CDR3 bases are TGTGCCAGCAGCCAATCCAACGGGGGGGCCCGGAATGAGCAGTTCTTC. This codes for CASSQSNGGARNEQFF.

In its sample, this clonotype was seen a few times. The CDR3 reads CASSLSPGGRSYEQYF. The CDR3 region has the DNA TGCGCCAGCAGCTTGTCTCCAGGGGGACGGAGCTACGAGCAGTACTTC. This chain connects TRBV5-1 to TRBJ2-7, with 7 positions matching TRBD1. Germline V lookup: CDR1 SGHRS, CDR2 YFSETQ. CDR3 length equals 16 residues. The ends lost 1 base at V and 3 bases at J; junction bases unmatched: 10.